A selection of T cell receptor beta chains follows, all from one sample in a study of post-analysis software for immune sequencing data. TCRdb analysed the PCR reads with MiXCR anew, one entry per CDR3 protein. Here the sample spans 750,000 to 950,000 distinct CDR3 sequences, roughly 46% being singletons. Material: blood. Receptor source: a girl between 10 and 17 years old with multiple sclerosis. Both conserved end residues are part of each CDR3. The D gene is left open where the match is weak. Clone size is stated in some rows and not others, as once, few, many or a class when expanded.

V,size,J,D,CDR3,DNA
TRBV10-3,few,TRBJ2-7,TRBD2,CAISAGLAGEQYF,TGTGCCATCAGTGCCGGACTAGCGGGGGAACAGTACTTC
TRBV6-6,few,TRBJ2-1,.,CASSVRDGNEQFF,TGTGCCAGCAGTGTCCGGGACGGCAATGAGCAGTTCTTC
TRBV7-8,.,TRBJ2-1,.,CASSEEPARGEQFF,TGTGCCAGCAGCGAAGAACCAGCGCGGGGTGAGCAGTTCTTC
TRBV11-2,few,TRBJ2-1,.,CASSARVGEQFF,TGTGCCAGCAGCGCCCGCGTGGGTGAGCAGTTCTTC
TRBV7-7,.,TRBJ1-1,.,CASSLETGTEAFF,TGTGCTAGCAGCTTAGAGACAGGTACTGAAGCTTTCTTT
TRBV12-3/TRBV12-4,.,TRBJ2-7,TRBD2,CASSSSGHSYEQYF,TGTGCCAGCAGTTCTAGCGGGCACTCCTACGAGCAGTACTTC
TRBV28,.,TRBJ2-3,TRBD1,CASSFGFGTGYADTQYF,TGTGCCAGCAGTTTTGGGTTTGGGACAGGTTATGCAGATACGCAGTATTTT
TRBV7-9,.,TRBJ1-2,.,CASSRPSVNYGYTF,TGTGCCAGCAGCCGACCCTCGGTGAACTATGGCTACACCTTC
TRBV7-9,many,TRBJ2-7,.,CASSLGSGKFHEQYF,TGTGCCAGCAGCTTAGGGTCCGGGAAGTTCCACGAGCAGTACTTC
TRBV29-1,few,TRBJ1-2,.,CSVPEGGGGYGYTF,TGCAGCGTTCCCGAGGGAGGGGGAGGCTATGGCTACACCTTC
TRBV7-9,few,TRBJ2-7,.,CASSLASAYEQYF,TGTGCCAGCAGCTTAGCCTCCGCGTATGAGCAGTACTTC
TRBV9,.,TRBJ1-1,.,CASSGSRGLAEAFF,TGTGCCAGCAGCGGCTCCCGGGGGCTGGCTGAAGCTTTCTTT
TRBV24-1,few,TRBJ2-7,TRBD1,CATSDSGTGDTEQYF,TGTGCCACCAGTGACTCCGGGACAGGGGACACCGAGCAGTACTTC
TRBV4-1,.,TRBJ2-7,.,CASSQDSGGQYYEQYF,TGCGCCAGCAGCCAAGATTCAGGCGGACAGTACTACGAGCAGTACTTC
TRBV5-1,few,TRBJ2-1,TRBD2,CASSWGLAGGGFYNEQFF,TGCGCCAGCAGCTGGGGACTAGCGGGAGGGGGATTTTACAATGAGCAGTTCTTC
TRBV27,few,TRBJ1-2,TRBD1,CASSRRGPYGYTF,TGTGCCAGCAGTCGCAGGGGGCCGTATGGCTACACCTTC
TRBV7-9,.,TRBJ1-1,TRBD1,CASSRQGEAFF,TGTGCCAGCAGCCGACAGGGAGAAGCTTTCTTT
TRBV15,.,TRBJ2-5,.,CATSRDHYIGYF,TGTGCCACCAGCAGAGATCATTATATAGGGTACTTC
TRBV29-1,.,TRBJ2-7,.,CSVRDSAYEQYF,TGCAGCGTCCGGGACTCCGCCTACGAGCAGTACTTC
TRBV7-9,.,TRBJ2-1,TRBD2,CASSGGRENNEQFF,TGTGCCAGCAGCGGCGGGAGGGAAAACAATGAGCAGTTCTTC
TRBV6-5,.,TRBJ2-7,TRBD2,CASSDGTSDYEQYF,TGTGCCAGCAGTGACGGGACTAGCGACTACGAGCAGTACTTC
TRBV6-1,.,TRBJ2-1,.,CADRDLSSGEQFF,TGTGCCGATCGGGACCTCTCGTCGGGGGAGCAGTTCTTC
TRBV20-1,.,TRBJ2-1,TRBD2,CSASYIPSGRNNEQFF,TGCAGTGCTAGTTATATACCTAGCGGGAGGAACAATGAGCAGTTCTTC
TRBV12-3/TRBV12-4,.,TRBJ1-1,TRBD1,CASSHRTGGLMNTEAFF,TGTGCCAGCAGCCACCGGACAGGGGGCCTGATGAACACTGAAGCTTTCTTT
TRBV5-1,.,TRBJ2-1,TRBD2,CASSFTSGGNEQFF,TGCGCCAGCTCCTTTACCTCGGGGGGCAATGAGCAGTTCTTC
TRBV4-2,few,TRBJ2-7,TRBD2,CASSQASGRTSNEQYF,TGTGCCAGCAGCCAAGCCAGCGGGAGGACCAGCAACGAGCAGTACTTC
TRBV20-1,.,TRBJ2-3,.,CSASGRGTDTQYF,TGCAGTGCTAGCGGGAGAGGCACAGATACGCAGTATTTT
TRBV6-2/TRBV6-3,.,TRBJ2-7,.,CASRPAVHYEQYF,TGTGCCAGCAGGCCAGCGGTTCACTACGAGCAGTACTTC
TRBV29-1,.,TRBJ1-2,.,CSGLRGYTF,TGCAGCGGGCTTCGGGGCTACACCTTC
TRBV28,few,TRBJ2-7,TRBD1,CASSSHHTGDEQYF,TGTGCCAGCAGTTCCCACCATACAGGGGACGAGCAGTACTTC
TRBV29-1,few,TRBJ2-4,.,CSVRRAEGIQYF,TGCAGCGTTCGGCGGGCGGAGGGCATTCAGTACTTC
TRBV4-1,.,TRBJ2-3,.,CASSQDPRPDTQYF,TGCGCCAGCAGCCAAGATCCTCGCCCAGATACGCAGTATTTT
TRBV28,few,TRBJ2-7,TRBD2,CASTPGGRVHEQYF,TGTGCCAGCACGCCGGGCGGGAGGGTCCACGAGCAGTACTTC
TRBV5-1,.,TRBJ2-3,TRBD2,CASSLSAGAGADTQYF,TGCGCCAGCAGCTTGTCTGCGGGAGCGGGGGCAGATACGCAGTATTTT
TRBV5-5,.,TRBJ2-6,.,CASSSLTEISGANVLTF,TGTGCCAGCAGCTCGCTGACGGAGATCTCTGGGGCCAACGTCCTGACTTTC
TRBV20-1,.,TRBJ2-3,.,CSARALQYTDTQYF,TGCAGTGCTAGAGCCCTTCAATACACAGATACGCAGTATTTT
TRBV27,.,TRBJ1-6,.,CASSLFEGLYNSPLHF,TGTGCCAGCAGTTTATTTGAAGGGCTCTATAATTCACCCCTCCACTTT
TRBV5-1,.,TRBJ2-4,.,CASSLGVGGVIQYF,TGCGCCAGCAGCTTGGGGGTGGGAGGTGTCATTCAGTACTTC
TRBV7-8,.,TRBJ2-1,.,CASSLFSQTYNEQFF,TGTGCCAGCAGCTTATTTAGCCAGACGTACAATGAGCAGTTCTTC
TRBV3-1,.,TRBJ2-1,.,CASSQDEGLRGYNEQFF,TGTGCCAGCAGCCAAGACGAGGGCTTGCGAGGGTACAATGAGCAGTTCTTC
TRBV6-6,.,TRBJ2-3,.,CASSYSQVDSTDTQYF,TGTGCCAGCAGTTACTCGCAGGTGGACAGCACAGATACGCAGTATTTT
TRBV18,.,TRBJ2-7,TRBD1,CASSPKTGGEQYF,TGTGCCAGCTCACCAAAGACAGGGGGCGAGCAGTACTTC
TRBV3-1,few,TRBJ2-1,TRBD2,CASSQVASGSLNEQFF,TGTGCCAGCAGCCAAGTCGCTAGCGGGAGTCTTAATGAGCAGTTCTTC